This T cell receptor beta chain derives from a study of cytomegalovirus exposure and HLA in healthy donors. PCR primers comprised 60 Vbeta and 13 Jbeta primers. Using immunoSEQ multiplex PCR, the repertoire was profiled, and TCRdb retains in-frame clones only, with some absent. The table has over 200,000 clones, roughly four fifths seen once. Healthy individuals who donated bone marrow served as the donors. The germline V gene has CDR1 SGDLS and CDR2 YYNGEE. V lost 0 bases, J lost 7 bases, and 11 bases lay in between. This CDR3 contains 13 residues. Study-level results: Later analysis demonstrated an association between a missense DCLRE1C variant and TCR beta V- and J-gene trimming. Reportedly, diagnosis of cytomegalovirus status by the classifier showed high specificity and sensitivity.

On this clone: Its antigen is undetermined.

The receptor's source is a woman in her 40s in good health and CMV-seronegative. The V and J genes are TRBV9 and TRBJ2-7, with a weak D call TRBD1 (5 bases). Sequenced: PBMCs. CDR3 nucleotides: TGTGCCAGCAGCGTAGTCGGGCAGGGAGAGCAGTACTTC. Its protein is CASSVVGQGEQYF.